The clone carrying this TCR beta chain was counted between two and nine times. The data were taken from a study of blood T cell repertoires in COVID-19. On the study more broadly: Both acute and convalescent COVID-19 samples were obtained from the United States, Italy and Spain. From T cells, B-cell-depleted T cells, or PBMCs came the material, which was cDNA or gDNA.

With 7 bases clipped from V and 4 bases from J, the junction kept 19 bases outside the gene matches. This CDR3 has 17 amino acids. In the source study's methods: Estimates of nucleated cell counts were drawn from the amplification of reference gene primers. Sequencing used immunoSEQ multiplex PCR; TCRdb keeps in-frame clones, though not all of them. V and J calls plus clone size are reproduced from that table; the DNA served to infer D and trimming. The sample shows about 41,000 clones, roughly 85% of them seen only once. What was sequenced was peripheral blood. The chain recombines TRBV23-1 with TRBJ2-7; 7 bases align to TRBD1. TRBV23-1 is classed as an ORF, of uncertain function. The source is a man between 60 and 75 years old with acute or convalescent COVID-19. The CDR3 sequence is CASNPIRGPRNCYEQYF. DNA for the CDR3: TGCGCCAGCAATCCTATTAGGGGGCCACGTAATTGTTACGAGCAGTACTTC.